A selection of T cell receptor beta chains follows, all from one sample in a study of blood T cell dynamics during melanoma immunotherapy. Here immunoSEQ multiplex PCR was the method, and the copy in TCRdb shows in-frame clones only, minus some. The sample yields about 11,000 clones, about 88% seen once. The specimen was blood, collected from a patient treated with checkpoint blockade. The receptors here all came from a human donor with melanoma. CDR3s include the opening cysteine and the closing phenylalanine or tryptophan. A D gene is named only where the DNA matches it firmly. For some rows the clone size is stated as once, few or many, or as a class when expanded; others skip it.

d_call: NA; clone_size: NA; v_call: TRBV7-6; j_call: TRBJ2-1; cdr3_length: 16; cdr3_aa: CASSWAGLSSYNEQFF; cdr3_nt: TGTGCCAGCAGCTGGGCGGGACTCAGCTCCTACAATGAGCAGTTCTTC
d_call: NA; clone_size: NA; v_call: TRBV7-9; j_call: TRBJ2-7; cdr3_length: 13; cdr3_aa: CASSFGTAYEQYF; cdr3_nt: TGTGCCAGCAGCTTTGGGACGGCCTACGAGCAGTACTTC
d_call: NA; clone_size: NA; v_call: TRBV18; j_call: TRBJ1-1; cdr3_length: 14; cdr3_aa: CASSPITRNTEAFF; cdr3_nt: TGTGCCAGCTCACCAATAACAAGAAACACTGAAGCTTTCTTT
d_call: TRBD2; clone_size: NA; v_call: TRBV27; j_call: TRBJ2-2; cdr3_length: 17; cdr3_aa: CASSLSRRGVGTGELFF; cdr3_nt: TGTGCCAGCAGTTTATCGAGGCGGGGGGTGGGCACCGGGGAGCTGTTTTTT
d_call: NA; clone_size: NA; v_call: TRBV18; j_call: TRBJ1-3; cdr3_length: 14; cdr3_aa: CASSPTSTGNTIYF; cdr3_nt: TGTGCCAGCTCACCGACCTCTACAGGAAACACCATATATTTT
d_call: NA; clone_size: NA; v_call: TRBV6-1; j_call: TRBJ2-2; cdr3_length: 14; cdr3_aa: CASHRQLNTGELFF; cdr3_nt: TGTGCCAGCCATAGACAGTTGAACACCGGGGAGCTGTTTTTT
d_call: NA; clone_size: NA; v_call: TRBV7-9; j_call: TRBJ2-5; cdr3_length: 13; cdr3_aa: CASSPLWGETQYF; cdr3_nt: TGTGCCAGCAGCCCCCTCTGGGGAGAGACCCAGTACTTC
d_call: NA; clone_size: NA; v_call: TRBV7-6; j_call: TRBJ2-7; cdr3_length: 13; cdr3_aa: CASSFGTAYEQYF; cdr3_nt: TGTGCCAGCAGCTTTGGGACGGCCTACGAGCAGTACTTC
d_call: TRBD1; clone_size: NA; v_call: TRBV6-6; j_call: TRBJ1-1; cdr3_length: 14; cdr3_aa: CASSERDRGTEAFF; cdr3_nt: TGTGCCAGCAGTGAGAGGGACAGGGGCACTGAAGCTTTCTTT
d_call: NA; clone_size: NA; v_call: TRBV5-1; j_call: TRBJ1-3; cdr3_length: 14; cdr3_aa: CASSLSGDGNTIYF; cdr3_nt: TGCGCCAGCAGCTTGTCGGGGGACGGAAACACCATATATTTT
d_call: NA; clone_size: once; v_call: TRBV19; j_call: TRBJ2-2; cdr3_length: 15; cdr3_aa: CASSIRASNTGELFF; cdr3_nt: TGTGCCAGTAGTATAAGGGCCTCGAACACCGGGGAGCTGTTTTTT
d_call: NA; clone_size: few; v_call: TRBV7-2; j_call: TRBJ2-3; cdr3_length: 15; cdr3_aa: CASSLRQGPGDTQYF; cdr3_nt: TGTGCCAGCAGCTTAAGGCAGGGCCCTGGGGATACGCAGTATTTT
d_call: NA; clone_size: NA; v_call: TRBV19; j_call: TRBJ1-3; cdr3_length: 16; cdr3_aa: CATSTGQQTSGNTIYF; cdr3_nt: TGTGCCACCTCCACTGGACAGCAAACCTCTGGAAACACCATATATTTT
d_call: NA; clone_size: NA; v_call: TRBV12-2; j_call: TRBJ2-3; cdr3_length: 15; cdr3_aa: CASRLVGASLDTQYF; cdr3_nt: TGTGCAAGTCGCTTAGTGGGGGCGTCCCTAGATACGCAGTATTTT
d_call: NA; clone_size: NA; v_call: TRBV7-9; j_call: TRBJ1-1; cdr3_length: 15; cdr3_aa: CASSEQIIQGSEAFF; cdr3_nt: TGTGCCAGCAGCGAACAGATCATCCAGGGCTCTGAAGCTTTCTTT
d_call: NA; clone_size: NA; v_call: TRBV2; j_call: TRBJ1-2; cdr3_length: 12; cdr3_aa: CASSEAFRGYTF; cdr3_nt: TGTGCCAGCAGTGAAGCCTTCAGGGGCTACACCTTC
d_call: TRBD1; clone_size: NA; v_call: TRBV7-8; j_call: TRBJ1-2; cdr3_length: 14; cdr3_aa: CASSLQGQIYGYTF; cdr3_nt: TGTGCCAGCAGCTTACAGGGACAGATCTATGGCTACACCTTC
d_call: TRBD2; clone_size: NA; v_call: TRBV6-5; j_call: TRBJ2-1; cdr3_length: 16; cdr3_aa: CASSYSNPAGGREQFF; cdr3_nt: TGTGCCAGCAGTTACTCGAATCCAGCGGGGGGCCGAGAGCAGTTCTTC
d_call: NA; clone_size: NA; v_call: TRBV5-1; j_call: TRBJ1-3; cdr3_length: 12; cdr3_aa: CASSLSGNTIYF; cdr3_nt: TGCGCCAGCAGCCTCTCTGGAAACACCATATATTTT
d_call: NA; clone_size: NA; v_call: TRBV6-1; j_call: TRBJ1-1; cdr3_length: 14; cdr3_aa: CASNSPYRNTEAFF; cdr3_nt: TGTGCCAGCAACTCCCCGTATCGAAACACTGAAGCTTTCTTT
d_call: TRBD2; clone_size: NA; v_call: TRBV11-2; j_call: TRBJ2-7; cdr3_length: 17; cdr3_aa: CASSSLTSGGPTYEQYF; cdr3_nt: TGTGCCAGCAGCTCCCTCACTAGCGGGGGGCCCACCTACGAGCAGTACTTC
d_call: NA; clone_size: NA; v_call: TRBV19; j_call: TRBJ1-3; cdr3_length: 16; cdr3_aa: CASSTWGENSGNTIYF; cdr3_nt: TGTGCCAGTAGTACCTGGGGCGAGAACTCTGGAAACACCATATATTTT